These 16 T cell receptor beta chains originate from one sample sequenced in a study of blood T cell repertoires in COVID-19. TCRdb's table, derived via immunoSEQ multiplex PCR, lists solely in-frame clones and lacks some. The sample consists of tens of thousands of clones, around 83% of them appearing once. The sample was peripheral blood. Receptors were obtained from a woman aged 80 or older in a cohort sampled during active or convalescent COVID-19.

The chain is built from TRBV7-9 and TRBJ2-3; 8 nucleotides match TRBD1. The length of the CDR3 is 15 residues. Losses at the gene ends were 7 bases for V and 1 base for J; bases not matched to a gene: 7. The germline gives CDR1 SEHNR, CDR2 FQNEAQ (reference sequence). The CDR3: CASNMPGQGTDTQYF. In nucleotides, the CDR3 is TGTGCCAGCAACATGCCGGGACAGGGCACAGATACGCAGTATTTT.

The genes are TRBV11-3 and TRBJ2-1; 11 bases line up with TRBD2. Germline-derived CDR1 and CDR2 are SGHNT and YENEEA. The CDR3 is made up of 16 amino acids. Germline trimming cut 4 bases from V and 2 bases from J; bases unmatched to any gene: 4. CDR3 loop: CASSSKTSGTYNEQFF. CDR3 coding DNA: TGTGCCAGCAGCTCCAAGACTAGCGGGACCTACAATGAGCAGTTCTTC.

Turning to this clone: Other nucleotide sequences from this sample produce the same CDR3. The chain uses TRBV5-1 and TRBJ1-1; 7 bases fit TRBD1. J lost 4 bases, V lost 0 bases, and 3 bases had no gene match. This CDR3 has 14 amino acids. Looked up from germline, CDR1 is SGHRS and CDR2 is YFSETQ. The CDR3 sequence is CASSLDQGGTEAFF. CDR3 bases: TGCGCCAGCAGCTTGGATCAGGGGGGCACTGAAGCTTTCTTT.

The chain combines TRBV24-1 with TRBJ2-5, with D possibly matching TRBD1 (5 bases). V dropped 3 bases and J dropped 4 bases, with 17 bases sitting between them. In germline, CDR1 is KGHDR, CDR2 SFDVKD. CDR3 length: 16 amino acids. As DNA, the CDR3 is TGTGCCACCAGTGATCCCCAGGGCCGTGGGGCAGAGACCCAGTACTTC. Translating it yields CATSDPQGRGAETQYF.

The chain recombines TRBV5-8 with TRBJ1-1, with 9 bases lining up with TRBD1. The ends lost 7 bases at V and 0 bases at J; junction bases unmatched: 1. From germline, CDR1 is SGHTS and CDR2 YDEGEE. The CDR3 has 13 residues. As DNA, the CDR3 is TGTGCCAGCCGGACAGGGGTGAACACTGAAGCTTTCTTT. The encoded protein is CASRTGVNTEAFF. The whole variable domain, filled in from reference TRBV5-8 and TRBJ1-1, reads EAGVTQSPTHLIKTRGQQATLRCSPISGHTSVYWYQQALGLGLQFLLWYDEGEERNRGNFPPRFSGRQFPNYSSELNVNALELEDSALYLCASRTGVNTEAFFGQGTRLTVV.

The gene calls are TRBV3-1 (or the pseudogene TRBV3-2) and TRBJ1-6, with a tentative D call TRBD1 (6 bases). This CDR3 is 16 amino acids long. CDR1 and CDR2 from the germline V gene are LGHDT and YNNKEL (reference sequence). V gave up 5 bases and J gave up 9 bases, with 20 bases separating them. Here the CDR3 reads CASSAAGTRFPSPLHF. The CDR3 coding sequence is TGTGCCAGCAGCGCGGCCGGGACACGTTTTCCTTCACCCCTCCACTTT.

This clone has a handful of counts. This chain links TRBV5-1 with TRBJ2-5, with D perhaps TRBD1 (5 bases). CDR3 length: 13 amino acids. The V end lost 1 base, the J end lost 5 bases, and 9 bases lay between the germline ends. The germline V gene has CDR1 SGHRS and CDR2 YFSETQ. Here the CDR3 DNA reads TGCGCCAGCAGCTTGCAGGGTGAGGAGACCCAGTACTTC. This codes for CASSLQGEETQYF.

The chain joins TRBV5-5 to TRBJ2-7; 7 bases map to TRBD1. Germline-derived CDR1 and CDR2 are SGHKS and YYEKEE (reference sequence). The V segment lost 1 base and the J segment 1 base; nucleotides outside the gene matches: 5. The length of the CDR3 is 15 residues. The CDR3 DNA reads as TGTGCCAGCAGCTTGACCTGGGACAGTTCCTACGAGCAGTACTTC. It yields the protein CASSLTWDSSYEQYF.

This chain joins TRBV2 and TRBJ2-2, with 12 nucleotides matching TRBD1. Trimming at V came to 10 bases and at J to 5 bases, leaving 8 bases not matched to a gene. Per germline, CDR1 SNHLY and CDR2 FYNNEI. The CDR3 extends over 15 amino acids. CDR3 bases: TGTGCCACCCGACCGGGACAGGGGGCTACCGGGGAGCTGTTTTTT. Translation: CATRPGQGATGELFF.

The rearrangement uses TRBV28 and TRBJ1-2, with 8 bases lining up with TRBD1. Germline V gene sequence: CDR1 MDHEN, CDR2 SYDVKM. The CDR3 sequence is 14 residues long. J lost 6 bases, V lost 5 bases, and 8 bases had no gene match. The CDR3 loop reads CASSPTRTGNGYTF. As DNA, the CDR3 is TGTGCCAGCAGTCCGACCCGGACAGGGAATGGCTACACCTTC.

The sample holds one count of this clone. The V call is TRBV6-1, the J call TRBJ1-1; the D is unclear. CDR1 and CDR2 from the germline V gene are MNHNS and SASEGT. V lost 3 bases and J lost 2, with 7 bases in between. This CDR3 region has 13 residues. DNA of the CDR3: TGTGCCAGCAGTGACCGGAGAAACACTGAAGCTTTCTTT. It is translated as CASSDRRNTEAFF.

The CDR3 here is CASSLLAGTADTQYF. CDR3 DNA: TGCGCCAGCAGCTTGTTGGCGGGAACGGCAGATACGCAGTATTTT. This chain joins TRBV5-1 and TRBJ2-3; perhaps TRBD2 as D (6 bases). Germline V gene data show CDR1 as SGHRS and CDR2 as YFSETQ. The CDR3 is 15 amino acids. Trimming left V 1 base short and J 4 bases short, with 13 bases between.

This clone was found once. The CDR3 loop reads CASSAQGERVYGYTF. CDR3 nucleotides: TGTGCCAGCAGTGCCCAGGGGGAGAGGGTCTATGGCTACACCTTC. The chain has TRBV25-1 and TRBJ1-2; 7 bases are shared with TRBD1. The V gene's germline CDR1 is MGHDK and CDR2 SYGVNS. V dropped 4 bases and J dropped 4; count of bases not matched to a gene: 9. The CDR3 is 15 residues long.

This chain links TRBV5-6 with TRBJ2-1; weak D call: TRBD2 (5 bases). There are 15 residues in the CDR3. V dropped 7 bases and J dropped 0 bases, with 14 bases sitting between them. From germline, CDR1 is SGHDT and CDR2 YYEEEE. The CDR3, as DNA: TGTGCCAGCGACACGGGGTGGAACTCCTACAATGAGCAGTTCTTC. Translating gives CASDTGWNSYNEQFF.

The chain has TRBV19 and TRBJ1-4; 9 nucleotides align to TRBD1. The CDR3 has 15 amino acids. Germline CDR1 LNHDA, CDR2 SQIVND (reference sequence). Germline trimming cut 5 bases from V and 8 bases from J; bases unmatched to any gene: 9. The CDR3 loop is CASSSTGGPGEKLFF. DNA for the CDR3: TGTGCCAGTAGTTCGACAGGGGGGCCGGGCGAAAAACTGTTTTTT.

This rearrangement joins TRBV28 to TRBJ1-6, with 8 bases identical to TRBD1. This CDR3 comprises 15 residues. Germline V gene sequence: CDR1 MDHEN, CDR2 SYDVKM. V shed 6 bases, J shed 10 bases, and the junction held 11 bases outside the gene matches. CDR3 sequence reads: CASSLGGTGRSPLHF. DNA for the CDR3: TGTGCCAGCAGCTTAGGGGGGACAGGTCGATCACCCCTCCACTTT. Using reference TRBV28 and TRBJ1-6 for the parts outside the CDR3, the full variable domain is DVKVTQSSRYLVKRTGEKVFLECVQDMDHENMFWYRQDPGLGLRLIYFSYDVKMKEKGDIPEGYSVSREKKERFSLILESASTNQTSMYLCASSLGGTGRSPLHFGNGTRLTVT.